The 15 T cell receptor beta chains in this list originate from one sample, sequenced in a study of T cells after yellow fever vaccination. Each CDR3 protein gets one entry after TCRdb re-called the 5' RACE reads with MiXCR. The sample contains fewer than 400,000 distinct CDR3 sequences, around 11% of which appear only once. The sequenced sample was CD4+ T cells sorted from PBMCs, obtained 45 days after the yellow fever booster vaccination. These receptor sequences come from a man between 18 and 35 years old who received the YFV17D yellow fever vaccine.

CDR3 loop: CSARGPAGAEGYTF. Here the CDR3 DNA reads TGCAGTGCTAGAGGTCCGGCAGGGGCCGAGGGCTACACCTTC. The genes are TRBV20-1 and TRBJ1-2; D is possibly TRBD1 (6 bases). The CDR3 is 14 residues long. The germline V and J ends were trimmed by 1 base and 8 bases, with 17 bases remaining between them. Germline V gene lookup returns CDR1 DFQATT and CDR2 SNEGSKA (reference sequence).

Written as DNA, the CDR3 is TGTGCCAGCAGCTTAATGGGCAGGGGGCGCCGGAACTATGGCTACACCTTC. Protein product: CASSLMGRGRRNYGYTF. This chain connects TRBV7-3 to TRBJ1-2; 8 nucleotides agree with TRBD1. Germline values: CDR1 SGHTA, CDR2 FQGTGA. The CDR3 is 17 amino acids. Trimming at V came to 1 base and at J to 2 bases, leaving 9 bases not matched to a gene.

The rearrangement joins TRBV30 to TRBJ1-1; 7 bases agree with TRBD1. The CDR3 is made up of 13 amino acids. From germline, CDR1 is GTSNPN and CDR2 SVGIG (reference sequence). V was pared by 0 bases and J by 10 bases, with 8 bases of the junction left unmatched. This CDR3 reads CAWSVRTSGGAFF. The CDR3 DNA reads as TGTGCCTGGAGTGTCCGCACCTCAGGGGGAGCTTTCTTT.

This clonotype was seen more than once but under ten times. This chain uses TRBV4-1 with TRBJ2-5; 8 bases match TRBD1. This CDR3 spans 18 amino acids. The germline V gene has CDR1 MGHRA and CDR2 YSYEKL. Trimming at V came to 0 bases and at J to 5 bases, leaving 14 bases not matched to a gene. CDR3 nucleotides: TGCGCCAGCAGCCAAGATGGAGGGGGCGAGACAGGGGTTGAGACCCAGTACTTC. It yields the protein CASSQDGGGETGVETQYF.

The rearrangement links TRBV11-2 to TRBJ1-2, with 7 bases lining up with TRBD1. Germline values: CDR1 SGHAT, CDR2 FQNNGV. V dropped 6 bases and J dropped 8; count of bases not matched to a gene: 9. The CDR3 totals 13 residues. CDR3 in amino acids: CASRRTGDAGYTF. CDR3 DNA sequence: TGTGCCAGCAGGAGAACAGGGGACGCGGGCTACACCTTC.

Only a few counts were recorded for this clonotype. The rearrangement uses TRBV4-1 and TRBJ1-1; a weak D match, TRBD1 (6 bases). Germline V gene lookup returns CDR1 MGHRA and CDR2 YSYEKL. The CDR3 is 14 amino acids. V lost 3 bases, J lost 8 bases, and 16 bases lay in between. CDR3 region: CASSHLGGGEEAFF. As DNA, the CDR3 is TGCGCCAGCAGCCACCTAGGGGGGGGCGAAGAAGCTTTCTTT.

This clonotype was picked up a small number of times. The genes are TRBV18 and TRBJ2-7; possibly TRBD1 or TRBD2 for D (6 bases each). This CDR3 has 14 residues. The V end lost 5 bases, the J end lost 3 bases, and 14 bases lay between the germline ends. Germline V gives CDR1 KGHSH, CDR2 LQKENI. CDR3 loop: CASSAVGGNYEQYV. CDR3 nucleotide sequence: TGTGCCAGCTCAGCAGTCGGGGGCAACTACGAGCAGTACGTC.

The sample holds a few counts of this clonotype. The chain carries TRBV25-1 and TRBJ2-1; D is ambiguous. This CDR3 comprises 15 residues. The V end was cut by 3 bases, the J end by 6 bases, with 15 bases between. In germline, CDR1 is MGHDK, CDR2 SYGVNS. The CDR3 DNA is TGTGCCAGCAGTGATATGCGGATCGAAAGCAATGAGCAGTTCTTC. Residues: CASSDMRIESNEQFF.

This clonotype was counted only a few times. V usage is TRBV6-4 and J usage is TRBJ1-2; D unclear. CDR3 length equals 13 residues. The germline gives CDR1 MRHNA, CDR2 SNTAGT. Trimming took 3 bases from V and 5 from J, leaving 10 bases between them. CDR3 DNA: TGTGCCAGCAGTGATCACGCGGGATATGGCTACACCTTC. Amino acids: CASSDHAGYGYTF.

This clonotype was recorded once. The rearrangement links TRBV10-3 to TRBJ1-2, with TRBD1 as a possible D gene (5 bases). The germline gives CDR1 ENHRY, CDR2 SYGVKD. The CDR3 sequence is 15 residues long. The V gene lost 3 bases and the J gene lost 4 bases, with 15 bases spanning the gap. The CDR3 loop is CAISDRGGSSYGYTF. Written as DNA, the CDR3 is TGTGCCATCAGTGATCGGGGGGGGAGTAGCTATGGCTACACCTTC.

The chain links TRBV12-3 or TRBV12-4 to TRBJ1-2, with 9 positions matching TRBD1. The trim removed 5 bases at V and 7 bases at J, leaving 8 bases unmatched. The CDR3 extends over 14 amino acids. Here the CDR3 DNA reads TGTGCCAGCAGTCCACGGGGACAGGGCGTTGGCTACACCTTC. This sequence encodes CASSPRGQGVGYTF.

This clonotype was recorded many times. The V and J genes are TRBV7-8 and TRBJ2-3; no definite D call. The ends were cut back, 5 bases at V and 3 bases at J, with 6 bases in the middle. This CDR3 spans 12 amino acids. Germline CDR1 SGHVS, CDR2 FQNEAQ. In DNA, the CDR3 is TGTGCCAGCAGCCGTGGTACAGATACGCAGTATTTT. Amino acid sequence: CASSRGTDTQYF. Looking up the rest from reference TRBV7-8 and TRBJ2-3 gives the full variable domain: GAGVSQSPRYKVAKRGQDVALRCDPISGHVSLFWYQQALGQGPEFLTYFQNEAQLDKSGLPSDRFFAERPEGSVSTLKIQRTQQEDSAVYLCASSRGTDTQYFGPGTRLTVL.

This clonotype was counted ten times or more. As DNA, the CDR3 is TGCGCCAGCAGCTTGGATTTGAGCTCCTACAATGAGCAGTTCTTC. Protein sequence: CASSLDLSSYNEQFF. The V and J genes are TRBV5-1 and TRBJ2-1; D is ambiguous. The V gene's germline CDR1 is SGHRS and CDR2 YFSETQ. The CDR3 is made up of 15 amino acids. Trimming shortened V by 0 bases and J by 0 bases, and 7 bases separated the two germline ends. Together with reference TRBV5-1 and TRBJ2-1, the CDR3 gives the full variable domain: KAGVTQTPRYLIKTRGQQVTLSCSPISGHRSVSWYQQTPGQGLQFLFEYFSETQRNKGNFPGRFSGRQFSNSRSEMNVSTLELGDSALYLCASSLDLSSYNEQFFGPGTRLTVL.

The CDR3 here is CASRENRVKKAFF. The CDR3 nucleotides read TGTGCCAGCAGGGAAAACAGGGTTAAAAAAGCTTTCTTT. This sequence joins TRBV25-1 and TRBJ1-1; maybe TRBD1 (6 bases). Per the germline V gene, CDR1 is MGHDK and CDR2 is SYGVNS. The germline V and J ends were trimmed by 6 bases and 9 bases, with 17 bases remaining between them. This CDR3 has 13 amino acids.

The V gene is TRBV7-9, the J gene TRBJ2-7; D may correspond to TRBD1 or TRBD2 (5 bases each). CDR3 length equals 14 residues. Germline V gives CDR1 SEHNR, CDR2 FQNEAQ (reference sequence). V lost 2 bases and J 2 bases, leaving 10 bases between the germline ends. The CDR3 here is CASSLTQGPYEQYF. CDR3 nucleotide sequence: TGTGCCAGCAGCTTAACGCAGGGACCCTACGAGCAGTACTTC. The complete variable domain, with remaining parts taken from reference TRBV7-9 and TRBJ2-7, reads DTGVSQNPRHKITKRGQNVTFRCDPISEHNRLYWYRQTLGQGPEFLTYFQNEAQLEKSRLLSDRFSAERPKGSFSTLEIQRTEQGDSAMYLCASSLTQGPYEQYFGPGTRLTVT.